These 7 T cell receptor beta chains came from one sample sequenced in a study of blood T cell repertoires in COVID-19. The table came from immunoSEQ multiplex PCR; TCRdb's copy has only in-frame clones and leaves some out. The sample records around 250,000 clones, 70% to 90% being singletons. Sequenced input: PBMCs or T cells enriched from blood (not recorded which). The origin of the receptors is a woman in her fifties or sixties who had recovered from COVID-19.

In nucleotides, the CDR3 is TGTGCCAGCAGTAGCGGGAGGGACAATGAGCAGTTCTTC. It codes for CASSSGRDNEQFF. The chain has TRBV7-3 and TRBJ2-1, with 11 bases matching TRBD2. CDR3 length: 13 amino acids. The J segment lost 5 bases and the V segment lost 6 bases, leaving 0 bases of the junction unmatched. Germline V lookup: CDR1 SGHTA, CDR2 FQGTGA.

This sequence joins TRBV28 and TRBJ2-3, with 8 bases that match TRBD2. J was trimmed by 3 bases and V by 7 bases; bases with no gene match: 9. CDR1 is MDHEN, CDR2 SYDVKM, per germline. The CDR3 consists of 15 residues. CDR3 in DNA: TGTGCCAGCATTGAAGCGGGAGCGGGGACAGATACGCAGTATTTT. Its protein is CASIEAGAGTDTQYF.

V and J are TRBV27 and TRBJ1-2, with D perhaps matching TRBD1 (6 bases). Germline V gives CDR1 MNHEY, CDR2 SMNVEV (reference sequence). Trimming pared 6 bases from V and 3 bases from J, leaving 14 bases between. This CDR3 has 14 amino acids. CDR3 amino acids: CASRPRTAYYGYTF. The CDR3 DNA is TGTGCCAGCAGACCTCGGACAGCTTACTATGGCTACACCTTC.

The chain carries TRBV7-2 and TRBJ1-1, with D perhaps TRBD1 (5 bases). V shed 2 bases and J shed 3 bases, with 16 bases lying between them. Germline-derived CDR1 and CDR2 are SGHTA and FQGNSA. The CDR3 extends over 16 amino acids. DNA of the CDR3: TGTGCCAGCAGCTTACAGGGAGGGGTGGGGTACACTGAAGCTTTCTTT. It specifies CASSLQGGVGYTEAFF.

The chain employs TRBV28 and TRBJ1-3; D gene uncertain. Germline assignment: CDR1 MDHEN and CDR2 SYDVKM. V was shortened by 0 bases and J by 0 bases, with 9 bases between the two germline ends. This CDR3 has 16 amino acids. CDR3 region: CASSLWGLLSGNTIYF. CDR3 in DNA: TGTGCCAGCAGTTTATGGGGCCTGCTCTCTGGAAACACCATATATTTT.

The chain joins TRBV29-1 to TRBJ2-3; 10 nucleotides line up with TRBD2. Germline V gene sequence: CDR1 SQVTM, CDR2 ANQGSEA. Trimming removed 7 bases from V and 3 bases from J; junction bases left unmatched: 10. The CDR3 covers 15 residues. CDR3 in DNA: TGCAGCGCCAGCGGGGGGGCTGGTTATACAGATACGCAGTATTTT. Encoded protein: CSASGGAGYTDTQYF.

The genes are TRBV3-1 (or the pseudogene TRBV3-2) and TRBJ1-1; 12 nucleotides align to TRBD1. This CDR3 is built from 15 residues. J gave up 7 bases and V 4 bases, and 7 bases lay outside the gene matches. In germline, CDR1 is LGHDT, CDR2 YNNKEL (reference sequence). In nucleotides, the CDR3 is TGTGCCAGCAGCCTCCGGGACAGGGGGCGAGGTGAAGCTTTCTTT. Translated: CASSLRDRGRGEAFF.